This TCR beta chain originates from a study of metastatic and nonmetastatic thyroid tumors. None of the patients had undergone any treatment ahead of thyroid surgery. This clone has ten or more counts. TCRdb reprocessed the PCR reads using MiXCR. The table includes fewer than 35,000 clones, 18% detected once. V was clipped by 0 bases and J by 7 bases, with 10 bases between them. The CDR3 is made up of 15 amino acids. The V gene's germline CDR1 is LNHNV and CDR2 YYDKDF (reference sequence). The clonotype comes from a female donor with papillary thyroid cancer or a benign thyroid nodule (not recorded which). Some clones in this sample may be carry-over from other donors' samples. V is TRBV15 and J is TRBJ1-6; D is uncertain. The sample was blood. CDR3 bases: TGTGCCACCAGCAGAGATAGGCAGCCAAATTCACCCCTCCACTTT. It specifies CATSRDRQPNSPLHF.